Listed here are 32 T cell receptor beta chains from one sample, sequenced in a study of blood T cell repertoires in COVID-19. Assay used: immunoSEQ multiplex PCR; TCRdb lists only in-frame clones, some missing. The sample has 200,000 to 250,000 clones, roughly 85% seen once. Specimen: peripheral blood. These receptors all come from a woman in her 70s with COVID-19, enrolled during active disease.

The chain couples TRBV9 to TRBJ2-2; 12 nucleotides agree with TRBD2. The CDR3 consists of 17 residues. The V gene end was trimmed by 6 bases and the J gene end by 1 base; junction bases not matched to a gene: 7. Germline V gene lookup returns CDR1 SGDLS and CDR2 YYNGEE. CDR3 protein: CASTLAGGVLNTGELFF. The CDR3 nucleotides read TGTGCCAGCACCCTAGCGGGAGGGGTCCTGAACACCGGGGAGCTGTTTTTT.

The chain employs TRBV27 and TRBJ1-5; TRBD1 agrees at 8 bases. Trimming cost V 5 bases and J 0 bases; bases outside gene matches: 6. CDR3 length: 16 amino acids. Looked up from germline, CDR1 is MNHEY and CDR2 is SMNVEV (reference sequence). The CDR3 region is CASSVGTGISNQPQHF. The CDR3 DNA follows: TGTGCCAGCAGTGTCGGGACAGGTATTAGCAATCAGCCCCAGCATTTT.

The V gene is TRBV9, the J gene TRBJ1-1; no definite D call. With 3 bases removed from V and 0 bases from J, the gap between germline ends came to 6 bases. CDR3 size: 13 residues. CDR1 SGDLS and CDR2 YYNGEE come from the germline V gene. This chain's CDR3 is CASSGLVNTEAFF. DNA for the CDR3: TGTGCCAGCAGCGGTCTCGTGAACACTGAAGCTTTCTTT.

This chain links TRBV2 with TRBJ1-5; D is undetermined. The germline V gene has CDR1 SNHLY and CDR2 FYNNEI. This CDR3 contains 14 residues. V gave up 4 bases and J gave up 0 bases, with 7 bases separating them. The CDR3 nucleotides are TGTGCCAGCAGTGGTCTGTATAGCAATCAGCCCCAGCATTTT. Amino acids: CASSGLYSNQPQHF.

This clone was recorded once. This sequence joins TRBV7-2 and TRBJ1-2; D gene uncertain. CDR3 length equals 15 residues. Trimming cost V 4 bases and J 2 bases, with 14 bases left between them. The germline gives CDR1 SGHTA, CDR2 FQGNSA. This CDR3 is CASSSRTGSNYGYTF. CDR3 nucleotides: TGTGCCAGCAGCTCGCGCACCGGGTCCAACTATGGCTACACCTTC. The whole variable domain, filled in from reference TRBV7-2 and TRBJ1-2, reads GAGVSQSPSNKVTEKGKDVELRCDPISGHTALYWYRQSLGQGLEFLIYFQGNSAPDKSGLPSDRFSAERTGGSVSTLTIQRTQQEDSAVYLCASSSRTGSNYGYTFGSGTRLTVV.

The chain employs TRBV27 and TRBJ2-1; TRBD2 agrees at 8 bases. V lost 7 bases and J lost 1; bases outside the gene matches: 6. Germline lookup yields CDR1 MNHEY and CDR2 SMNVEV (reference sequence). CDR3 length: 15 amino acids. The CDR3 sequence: CASIPSGGSYNEQFF. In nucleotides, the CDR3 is TGTGCCAGCATCCCAAGCGGGGGTTCCTACAATGAGCAGTTCTTC.

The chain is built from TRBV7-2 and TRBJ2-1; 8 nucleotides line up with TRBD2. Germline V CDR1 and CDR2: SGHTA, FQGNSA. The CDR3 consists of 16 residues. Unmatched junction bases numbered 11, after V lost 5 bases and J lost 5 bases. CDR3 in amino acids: CASSPRSGRTHNEQFF. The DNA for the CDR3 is TGTGCCAGCAGCCCCCGGAGCGGGAGAACCCACAATGAGCAGTTCTTC.

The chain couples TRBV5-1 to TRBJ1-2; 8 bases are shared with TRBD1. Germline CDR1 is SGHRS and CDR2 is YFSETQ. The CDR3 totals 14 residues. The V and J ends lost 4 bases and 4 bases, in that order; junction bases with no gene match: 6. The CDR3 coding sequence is TGCGCCAGCAGCCTAGACAGGGGTGGCTATGGCTACACCTTC. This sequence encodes CASSLDRGGYGYTF.

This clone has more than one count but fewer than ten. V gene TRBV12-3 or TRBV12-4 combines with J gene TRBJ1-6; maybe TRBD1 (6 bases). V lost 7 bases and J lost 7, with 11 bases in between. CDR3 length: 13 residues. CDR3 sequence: CASKTDRNSPLHF. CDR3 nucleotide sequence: TGTGCCAGCAAAACGGACAGAAATTCACCCCTCCACTTT.

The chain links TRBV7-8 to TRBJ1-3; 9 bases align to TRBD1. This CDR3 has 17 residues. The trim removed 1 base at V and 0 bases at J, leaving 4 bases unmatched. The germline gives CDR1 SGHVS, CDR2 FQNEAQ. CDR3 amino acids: CASSLGGQGISGNTIYF. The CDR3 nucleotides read TGTGCCAGCAGCTTAGGAGGACAGGGGATCTCTGGAAACACCATATATTTT.

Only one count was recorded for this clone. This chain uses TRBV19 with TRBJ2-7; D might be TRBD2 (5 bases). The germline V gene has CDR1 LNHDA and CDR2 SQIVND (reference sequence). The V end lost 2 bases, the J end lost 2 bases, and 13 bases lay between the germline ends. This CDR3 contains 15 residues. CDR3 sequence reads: CASSIIWGATYEQYF. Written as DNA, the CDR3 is TGTGCCAGTAGTATAATATGGGGAGCGACCTACGAGCAGTACTTC.

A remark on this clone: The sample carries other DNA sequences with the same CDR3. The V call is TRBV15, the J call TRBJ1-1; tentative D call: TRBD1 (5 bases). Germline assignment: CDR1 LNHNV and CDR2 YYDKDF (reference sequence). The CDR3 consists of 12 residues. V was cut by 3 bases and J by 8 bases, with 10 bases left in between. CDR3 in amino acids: CATSRRGGEAFF. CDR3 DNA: TGTGCCACCAGCAGGAGGGGAGGGGAAGCTTTCTTT.

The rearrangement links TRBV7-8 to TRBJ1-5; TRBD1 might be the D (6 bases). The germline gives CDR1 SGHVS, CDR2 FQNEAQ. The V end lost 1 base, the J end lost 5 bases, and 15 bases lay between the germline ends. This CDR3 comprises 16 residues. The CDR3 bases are TGTGCCAGCAGCTTAGTGGCCGCGACAGGCTATCAGCCCCAGCATTTT. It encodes CASSLVAATGYQPQHF.

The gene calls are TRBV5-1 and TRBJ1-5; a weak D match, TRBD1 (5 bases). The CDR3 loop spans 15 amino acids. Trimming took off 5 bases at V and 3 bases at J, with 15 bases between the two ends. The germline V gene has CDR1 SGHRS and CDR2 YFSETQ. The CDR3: CASRPGTDYNQPQHF. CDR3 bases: TGCGCCAGCAGGCCGGGGACGGACTACAATCAGCCCCAGCATTTT.

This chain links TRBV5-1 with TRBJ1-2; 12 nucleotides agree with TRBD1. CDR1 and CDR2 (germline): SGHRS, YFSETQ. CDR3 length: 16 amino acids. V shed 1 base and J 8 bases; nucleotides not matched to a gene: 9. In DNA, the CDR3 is TGCGCCAGCAGCTTGACCGGGGACAGGGGGCCGGAAGGCTACACCTTC. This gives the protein CASSLTGDRGPEGYTF.

The CDR3 sequence: CASMGGRGGYEQYF. CDR3 bases: TGTGCCAGCATGGGGGGGAGGGGCGGCTACGAGCAGTACTTC. The chain has TRBV2 and TRBJ2-7; 7 nucleotides agree with TRBD2. This CDR3 spans 14 amino acids. After removal of 7 bases from V and 3 bases from J, the junction contained 9 bases not matched to a gene. Germline V CDR1 and CDR2: SNHLY, FYNNEI. Full variable domain (missing parts from reference TRBV2 and TRBJ2-7): EPEVTQTPSHQVTQMGQEVILRCVPISNHLYFYWYRQILGQKVEFLVSFYNNEISEKSEIFDDQFSVERPDGSNFTLKIRSTKLEDSAMYFCASMGGRGGYEQYFGPGTRLTVT.

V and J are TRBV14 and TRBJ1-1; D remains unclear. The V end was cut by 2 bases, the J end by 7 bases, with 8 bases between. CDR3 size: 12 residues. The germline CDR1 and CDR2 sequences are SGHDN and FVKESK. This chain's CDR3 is CASSQSSVEAFF. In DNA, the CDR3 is TGTGCCAGCAGCCAATCTTCAGTTGAAGCTTTCTTT.

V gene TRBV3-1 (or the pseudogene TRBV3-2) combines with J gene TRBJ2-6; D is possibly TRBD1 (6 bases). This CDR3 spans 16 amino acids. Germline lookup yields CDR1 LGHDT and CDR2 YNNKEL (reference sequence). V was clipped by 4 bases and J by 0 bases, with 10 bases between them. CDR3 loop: CASSRDKLSGANVLTF. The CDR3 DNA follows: TGTGCCAGCAGCCGGGACAAACTCTCTGGGGCCAACGTCCTGACTTTC.

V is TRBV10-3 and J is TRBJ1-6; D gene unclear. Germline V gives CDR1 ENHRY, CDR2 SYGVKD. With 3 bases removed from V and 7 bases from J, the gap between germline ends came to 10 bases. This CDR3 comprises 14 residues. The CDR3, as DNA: TGTGCCATCAGTGAATGGCAGGCCAATTCACCCCTCCACTTT. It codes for CAISEWQANSPLHF.

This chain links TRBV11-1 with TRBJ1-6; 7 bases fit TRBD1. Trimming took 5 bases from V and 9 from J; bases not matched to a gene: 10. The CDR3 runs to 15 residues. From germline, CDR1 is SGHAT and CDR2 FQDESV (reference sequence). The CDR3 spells CASSMSRGFGSPLHF. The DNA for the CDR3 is TGTGCCAGCAGCATGAGCAGGGGGTTCGGTTCACCCCTCCACTTT.

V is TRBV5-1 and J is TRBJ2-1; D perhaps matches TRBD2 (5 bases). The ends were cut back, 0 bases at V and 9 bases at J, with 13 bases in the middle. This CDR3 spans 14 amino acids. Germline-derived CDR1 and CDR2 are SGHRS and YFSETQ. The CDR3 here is CASSLGLEVGEQFF. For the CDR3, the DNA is TGCGCCAGCAGCTTGGGGCTGGAGGTGGGTGAGCAGTTCTTC.

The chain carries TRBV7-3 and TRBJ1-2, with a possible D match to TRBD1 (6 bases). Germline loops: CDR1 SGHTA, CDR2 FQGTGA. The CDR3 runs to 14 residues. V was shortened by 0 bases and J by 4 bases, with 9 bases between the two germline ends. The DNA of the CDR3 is TGTGCCAGCAGCTTAACAGGACAGATCTATGGCTACACCTTC. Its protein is CASSLTGQIYGYTF.

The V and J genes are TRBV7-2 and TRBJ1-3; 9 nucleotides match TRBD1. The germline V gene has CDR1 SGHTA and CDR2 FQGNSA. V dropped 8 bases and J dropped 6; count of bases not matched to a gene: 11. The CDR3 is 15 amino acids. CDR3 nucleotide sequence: TGTGCCAGCTCCATACAGGGGGCCTCGGAAAACACCATATATTTT. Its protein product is CASSIQGASENTIYF.

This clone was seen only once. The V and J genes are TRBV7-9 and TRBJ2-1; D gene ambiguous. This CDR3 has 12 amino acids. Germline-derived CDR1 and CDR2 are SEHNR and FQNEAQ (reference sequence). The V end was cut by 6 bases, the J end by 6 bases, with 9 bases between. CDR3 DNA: TGTGCCAGCAGACCGACTGGCAATGAGCAGTTCTTC. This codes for CASRPTGNEQFF.

The CDR3 loop reads CASSYNPQGPYEQYF. The CDR3 DNA follows: TGTGCCAGCAGTTATAACCCACAGGGTCCCTACGAGCAGTACTTC. The V and J genes are TRBV6-2 or TRBV6-3 and TRBJ2-7, with D perhaps matching TRBD1 (6 bases). The CDR3 has 15 amino acids. V was clipped by 3 bases and J by 2 bases, with 14 bases between them. Germline V lookup: CDR1 MNHEY, CDR2 SVGEGT.

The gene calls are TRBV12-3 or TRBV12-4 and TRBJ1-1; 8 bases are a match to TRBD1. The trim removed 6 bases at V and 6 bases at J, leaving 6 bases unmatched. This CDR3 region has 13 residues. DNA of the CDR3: TGTGCCAGCAGCGCAGACAGGGGAGCTGAAGCTTTCTTT. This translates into CASSADRGAEAFF.

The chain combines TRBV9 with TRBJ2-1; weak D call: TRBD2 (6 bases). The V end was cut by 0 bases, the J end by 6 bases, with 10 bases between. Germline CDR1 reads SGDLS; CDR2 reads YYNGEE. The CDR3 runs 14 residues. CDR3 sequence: CASSVGLGGNEQFF. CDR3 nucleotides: TGTGCCAGCAGCGTAGGACTAGGTGGCAATGAGCAGTTCTTC.

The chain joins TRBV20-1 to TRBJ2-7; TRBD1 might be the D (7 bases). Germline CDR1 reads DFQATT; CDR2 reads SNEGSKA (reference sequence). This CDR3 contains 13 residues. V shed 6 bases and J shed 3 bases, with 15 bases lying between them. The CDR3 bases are TGCAGTGCCAGTCCAGGGGGAGGCTACGAGCAGTACTTC. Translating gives CSASPGGGYEQYF.

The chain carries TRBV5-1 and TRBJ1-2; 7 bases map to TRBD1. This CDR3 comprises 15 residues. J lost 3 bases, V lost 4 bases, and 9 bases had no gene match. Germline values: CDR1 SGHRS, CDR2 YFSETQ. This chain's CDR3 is CASSPYQGTDYGYTF. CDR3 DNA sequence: TGCGCCAGCAGCCCCTACCAAGGGACAGACTATGGCTACACCTTC.

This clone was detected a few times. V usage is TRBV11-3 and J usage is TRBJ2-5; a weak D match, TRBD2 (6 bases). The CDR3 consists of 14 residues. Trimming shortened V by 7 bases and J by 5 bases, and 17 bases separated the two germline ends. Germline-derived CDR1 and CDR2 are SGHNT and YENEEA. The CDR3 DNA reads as TGTGCCAGCACCGGGACCCCCCGGGGGGAGACCCAGTACTTC. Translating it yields CASTGTPRGETQYF.

The chain's CDR3 is CASSITEAGENTGELFF. For the CDR3, the DNA is TGTGCCAGTAGTATAACGGAAGCGGGGGAGAACACCGGGGAGCTGTTTTTT. The V call is TRBV19, the J call TRBJ2-2; 8 nucleotides align to TRBD2. In germline, CDR1 is LNHDA, CDR2 SQIVND (reference sequence). Germline trimming cut 2 bases from V and 1 base from J; bases unmatched to any gene: 6. The CDR3 covers 17 residues.

In DNA form, the CDR3 reads TGCGCCAGCAGCCAAGATCAAGCGAGCACTGAAGCTTTCTTT. Its protein is CASSQDQASTEAFF. The chain uses TRBV4-3 and TRBJ1-1; D is undetermined. CDR3 length equals 14 residues. V lost 0 bases and J 4 bases, leaving 9 bases between the germline ends. The germline CDR1 and CDR2 sequences are LGHNA and YSLEER.